Given below is one T cell receptor (beta chain) in context. What it binds is not known. This specimen comes from a study of shared clonotypes between healthy human individuals. Overall study: Per donor, three plates held CD4 naive cells, three held CD4 memory, two held CD8 naive and one held CD8 memory.

The germline CDR1 and CDR2 sequences are MNHEY and SVGAGI. CDR3 length: 15 amino acids. The V end was cut by 2 bases, the J end by 4 bases, with 12 bases between. The study, taken as a whole, reports: Few donors limited the genetic and exposure-history diversity represented. Among several donors, roughly 5% of naive CD4 clonotypes were found in common.

Here immunoSEQ multiplex PCR was the method, and the copy in TCRdb shows in-frame clones only, minus some. The table lists under 850,000 clones, roughly 72% of them singletons. Partitioning of CD4+ cells yielded a CD45RA+ naive subset and a CD45RA-negative memory subset. The chain uses TRBV6-5 and TRBJ2-1; tentatively, D is TRBD2 (5 bases). This TCR was recovered from a woman aged 25 to 39 in good health. The sample consisted of memory CD4+ T cells sorted from blood. As for subset: CD45RA-negative fraction. CDR3 sequence reads: CASSYLVGKYNEQFF. The DNA for the CDR3 is TGTGCCAGCAGTTACCTTGTCGGGAAGTACAATGAGCAGTTCTTC.